This TCR beta chain comes out of a study of post-analysis software for immune sequencing data. For this clonotype: Antigen: not known.

Trimming stripped 7 bases from V and 2 bases from J, with 28 bases between. Germline assignment: CDR1 MNHNS and CDR2 SASEGT. The CDR3 is 19 amino acids. Each TCR beta cDNA library carried unique molecular identifiers. TCRdb called the PCR reads again in MiXCR, with one record for every CDR3 protein. This sample has roughly 430,000 distinct CDR3 sequences, with 35% to 45% found just once. Findings of the study overall: In patients, five or six TRBV segments were more frequent than in controls, with TRBV5-6, TRBV5-1 and TRBV20-1 among them.

V gene TRBV6-1 combines with J gene TRBJ2-3; possibly TRBD1 for D (8 bases). Sequences were obtained from blood. The TCR sequence derives from a girl aged 2-9 years with multiple sclerosis. CDR3 residues: CASKPGQGRGGGNTDTQYF. In nucleotides, the CDR3 is TGTGCCAGCAAACCCGGACAGGGCCGAGGCGGGGGAAACACAGATACGCAGTATTTT.